The sequence of this T cell receptor beta chain was determined in a study of blood T cells in healthy people across ages. CDR3 size: 14 residues. With 6 bases removed from V and 0 bases from J, the gap between germline ends came to 10 bases. CDR1 and CDR2 (germline): MNHEY, SVGAGI. Findings and caveats of the study: A roughly linear age-dependent decrease characterized TCR beta diversity per million T cells. Since the PBMCs were unsorted, naive and antigen-experienced cells could not be conclusively compared. The CMV status of each donor remained undetermined, and this could have confounded shifts in expanded clonotypes.

Then a second PCR, running about 6 to 12 cycles, was carried out with a sample-barcoded 5' primer and a J-beta primer mix. Each CDR3 protein is one row after TCRdb ran MiXCR on the 5' RACE reads. Here the sample spans about 1.8 million distinct CDR3 sequences, just under 50% being singletons. This clonotype appeared many times. The antigen is undetermined. The people who gave samples were healthy Caucasians from Russia, aged roughly 6 to 95. Sequenced: blood. The chain couples TRBV6-5 to TRBJ2-3; weak D call: TRBD2 (6 bases). The receptor was derived from a woman aged 40 to 50 in good health. The CDR3 reads CASSWGLSTDTQYF. DNA for the CDR3: TGTGCCAGCAGCTGGGGACTTAGCACAGATACGCAGTATTTT.